This T cell receptor beta chain was recorded in a study of control samples from healthy donors and cancer patients. Using immunoSEQ multiplex PCR, the repertoire was profiled, and TCRdb retains in-frame clones only, with some absent. Of approximately 52,000 clones listed, nearly 90% are singletons. Germline V CDR1 and CDR2: MNHEY, SVGAGI. The CDR3 is made up of 13 amino acids. V shed 5 bases and J shed 11 bases, with 16 bases lying between them. Sequenced sample: blood. The source of this sequence is a man in his fifties in good health. V is TRBV6-5 and J is TRBJ1-5; maybe TRBD1 (6 bases). The DNA for the CDR3 is TGTGCCAGCAGTCGGGAAAGCACAGGGTCCCAGCATTTT. It translates to CASSRESTGSQHF.